Here is one TCR beta chain with its context. The clone's antigen remains unknown. The sample holds no much larger clone one base away, and base qualities are not on file. The CDR3 regions of human TCRbeta chains were subjected to immunosequencing. The source study handled its data this way. TCRs in the repertoires were matched against a reference library of SARS-CoV-2-specific TCRs that had been generated with the MIRA antigen-specificity platform. Breadth was defined as the fraction of unique TCRs that were SARS-CoV-2-associated, and depth was defined as the fraction of total T cells that were SARS-CoV-2-associated. Using the MIRA data, each spike-specific TCR was assigned both to the spike region to which the TCR was reactive and to a CD4 or CD8 class. Log10-transformed breadth and depth values were compared by one-way ANOVA with Sidak's multiple comparisons tests. Held by TCRdb, this immuneACCESS table contains in-frame sequences only and omits some clones. Under half of the omission traces to an unresolved V gene where checked; the cause of the rest is unknown. From that table come the V and J calls and clone size; the DNA was used to work out D and trimming. The sample table records 100,000 to 150,000 clones; 85% to 90% of these occur just once. In total, the top ten clones hold about 3.3% of the sample.

Sample time point, as interpreted from the label and publication: about 28 days (+/-7) after the second vaccine dose. AZD1222 recipients whose second dose came at about 4 weeks and those whose second dose came at about 12 weeks were combined into one group, since spike-specific TCR depth and breadth did not differ between the two schedules. Vaccinee samples were obtained from the UK trials COV001 and COV002, which included a single-blind randomized controlled phase 2/3 trial of AZD1222 (ChAdOx1 nCoV-19) in healthy adults. For TCRbeta chain sequencing, PBMC samples were collected from trial participants at day 0 and at day 28 after the second dose. The germline V gene (reference sequence) provides CDR1 SSHAT and CDR2 FNYEAQ. The CDR3, cysteine through phenylalanine, is 16 amino acids long. The DNA shown is the 48-base CDR3, in frame from base 1. V has 5 bases trimmed and J has 8 bases trimmed; junction bases matching no gene number 6.

The sample comes from a study of T cell responses to AZD1222 COVID-19 vaccine (TCRdb year 2021). A note on the overall study: TCR sequencing was performed for 230 to 250 trial participants, of whom some 200 were given two doses of AZD1222 and around 25 were given two doses of MenACWY control vaccine. Trial participants were enrolled by age into subgroups of 18-55, 56-69 and 70-plus years, and around 150, 29 and 61 TCR-sequenced participants, respectively, were included in these subgroups. Results the study describes overall, beyond this receptor: Most participants were white British and females outnumbered males, and the authors suggested that clonal diversity may have been underestimated. Reportedly, almost half of the unique spike-specific TCRs recognized epitopes lying outside the regions that are mutated in the B.1.351 and B.1.1.7 variants. Only five to seven AZD1222 recipients were SARS-CoV-2 seropositive at baseline, limiting conclusions about previously exposed vaccinees. No day 14 peak-response samples were available, so repertoires were characterized only after the peak T cell response. After two AZD1222 doses, both the breadth and the depth of spike-specific TCRs were significantly higher than at day 0 and than in MenACWY recipients. The whole spike protein was spanned by vaccine-associated CD4 TCRs, and dominant responses were seen in regions 160-218 and 743-854. The 56-69-year group was small, and its depth increase did not reach significance, likely because of low power.

The sample consisted of peripheral blood, taken 28 days after the second AZD1222 dose. The chain couples TRBV7-7 to TRBJ2-2, with 15 central nucleotides matching TRBD2. The source is an adult who received the AZD1222 COVID-19 vaccine. The CDR3 protein: CASSKGLAGGPGELFF. The sequenced DNA: TGTGCCAGCAGCAAGGGACTAGCGGGGGGTCCAGGGGAGCTGTTTTTT.